This T cell receptor (beta chain) was sequenced during a study of T-cell reconstitution after alpha-beta-depleted transplantation in children. Deletions cut 8 bases from V and 3 bases from J, with 10 bases between. CDR1 SGHNT and CDR2 YENEEA come from the germline V gene. The CDR3 runs to 13 residues. In this sample, this clonotype turned up a few times. As yet, its antigen is unknown. General study points: Hyperexpanded clones declined; after one year, newly produced T cells mostly supplied diversity.

Unique molecular identifiers were built into the TCRbeta library. One entry per CDR3 protein results from TCRdb running MiXCR on the PCR reads. The sample includes over 150,000 distinct CDR3 sequences, 6.6% of them seen just once. The material sequenced was PBMCs, taken before TCRalphabeta/CD19-depleted stem cell transplant. The TCR originated in a boy aged 2 to 10 with acute lymphoblastic leukemia, due to receive a stem cell transplant. This sequence joins TRBV11-3 and TRBJ2-2; possible D gene TRBD2, 6 bases. CDR3 amino acids: CASGGLHTGELFF. The CDR3 nucleotides read TGTGCCAGCGGGGGACTTCACACCGGGGAGCTGTTTTTT.